What follows describes a single T cell receptor beta chain. Its antigen remains unknown. Clones were sequenced by immunoSEQ multiplex PCR, and TCRdb holds only the in-frame ones, with some missing. The sample gives under 95,000 clones, 81% of which show up once; more than 2.5% is in the top ten. This entry is derived from a study of PD-1 blockade in mismatch repair-deficient tumors. Study results and limitations: Rapid post-treatment expansion, then contraction, generally preceding radiologic response, marked tumor-resident clones.

All patients were mismatch repair deficient, assessed by either PCR or immunohistochemistry. The TCR-sequenced patients were three responders to pembrolizumab. This receptor was obtained from an adult with mismatch repair-deficient cancer. Material: peripheral blood, obtained 12 weeks after starting pembrolizumab.

The CDR3 nucleotides read TGTGCCACCAGCAGAGGCGGGAGCCTCAATCAGCCCCAGCATTTT. Its protein is CATSRGGSLNQPQHF. The chain links TRBV15 to TRBJ1-5; no clear D gene. This CDR3 region has 15 residues. The V gene's germline CDR1 is LNHNV and CDR2 YYDKDF (reference sequence). V lost 1 base, J lost 3 bases, and 10 bases lay in between.